This T cell receptor beta chain is drawn from a study of CD8 T cells in Susac syndrome. With 0 bases removed from V and 10 bases from J, the gap between germline ends came to 7 bases. The CDR3 extends over 12 amino acids. CDR1 LGHDT and CDR2 YNNKEL come from the germline V gene (reference sequence). CD8+ and CD4+ T cells from blood underwent TCR beta sequencing. Each multiple sclerosis control was a treatment-naive patient with relapsing-remitting disease that was either stable or active. The CD8+ and CD4+ T cells were negatively isolated, with the TEMRA cells enriched by FACS. RNA in amounts of about 0.45 to 1 ug was reverse transcribed with random hexamers. TCR beta CDR3 was amplified by immunoSEQ multiplex PCR. This amplification extended across 54 Vbeta and 13 Jbeta segments. Via MiXCR, TCRdb re-called the immunoSEQ multiplex PCR reads, giving one row per CDR3 protein. The data show about 210,000 distinct CDR3 sequences, nearly 97% seen once.

Sequenced material: CD4+ T cells from PBMCs. The chain carries TRBV3-1 and TRBJ2-4; D is uncertain. This clonotype originated in a human donor with multiple sclerosis. The chain's CDR3 is CASSQDLTIQYF. DNA for the CDR3: TGTGCCAGCAGCCAAGATCTAACTATTCAGTACTTC.